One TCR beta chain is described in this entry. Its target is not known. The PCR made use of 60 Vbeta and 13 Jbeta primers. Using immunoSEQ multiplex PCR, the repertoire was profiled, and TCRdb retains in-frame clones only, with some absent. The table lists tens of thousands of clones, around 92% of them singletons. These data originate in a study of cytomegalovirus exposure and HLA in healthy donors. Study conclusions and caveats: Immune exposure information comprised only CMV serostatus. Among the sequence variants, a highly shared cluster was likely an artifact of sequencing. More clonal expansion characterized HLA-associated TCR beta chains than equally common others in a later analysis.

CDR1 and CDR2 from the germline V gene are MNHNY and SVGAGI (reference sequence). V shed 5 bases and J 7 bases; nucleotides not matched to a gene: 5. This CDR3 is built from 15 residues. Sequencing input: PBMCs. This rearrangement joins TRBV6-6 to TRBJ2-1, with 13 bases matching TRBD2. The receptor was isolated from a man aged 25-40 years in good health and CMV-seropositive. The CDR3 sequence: CASSKLAGGRNEQFF. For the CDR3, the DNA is TGTGCCAGCAGTAAACTAGCGGGAGGGCGTAATGAGCAGTTCTTC.